A selection of T cell receptor beta chains follows, all from one sample in a study of blood T cell repertoires in COVID-19. Using immunoSEQ multiplex PCR, the repertoire was profiled, and TCRdb retains in-frame clones only, with some absent. The repertoire includes 150,000 or so clones, about nine tenths of them detected once, and roughly 4% sits in the top ten. Sequencing was done on a sample of PBMCs or T cells enriched from blood (not recorded which). These receptor sequences come from a woman between 40 and 50 years old who had been exposed to COVID-19. Both conserved end residues are part of each CDR3. A D gene is named only where the DNA matches it firmly. Only part of the rows carry a size: once, few, many, or a class if the clone is expanded.

j_call: TRBJ2-4; d_call: TRBD1; v_call: TRBV5-1; clone_size: .; cdr3_length: 15; cdr3_nt: TGCGCCAGCAGCCACAGGGGGCGCAAGGAAAACATTCAGTACTTC; cdr3_aa: CASSHRGRKENIQYF
j_call: TRBJ2-2; d_call: .; v_call: TRBV10-1; clone_size: few; cdr3_length: 12; cdr3_nt: TGCGCCACAAGCCCTAACACCGGGGAGCTGTTTTTT; cdr3_aa: CATSPNTGELFF
j_call: TRBJ1-5; d_call: .; v_call: TRBV28; clone_size: .; cdr3_length: 14; cdr3_nt: TGTGCCAGCAGTTTAGACAGATGGGGTCAGCCCCAGCATTTT; cdr3_aa: CASSLDRWGQPQHF
j_call: TRBJ2-7; d_call: .; v_call: TRBV11-2; clone_size: .; cdr3_length: 15; cdr3_nt: TGTGCCAGCAGCTTAAGGCAGGGGGGCTCCTACGAGCAGTACTTC; cdr3_aa: CASSLRQGGSYEQYF
j_call: TRBJ1-1; d_call: .; v_call: TRBV12-3/TRBV12-4; clone_size: .; cdr3_length: 13; cdr3_nt: TGTGCCAGCAGTTTGAAGTCGGACACTGAAGCTTTCTTT; cdr3_aa: CASSLKSDTEAFF
j_call: TRBJ2-2; d_call: TRBD1; v_call: TRBV12-3/TRBV12-4; clone_size: .; cdr3_length: 12; cdr3_nt: TGTGCCAGCGACAGGGGAACCGGGGAGCTGTTTTTT; cdr3_aa: CASDRGTGELFF
j_call: TRBJ2-3; d_call: TRBD2; v_call: TRBV19; clone_size: .; cdr3_length: 19; cdr3_nt: TGTGCCAGTAATTCACGCCGACCGGGACTAGCGGGGACCACAGATACGCAGTATTTT; cdr3_aa: CASNSRRPGLAGTTDTQYF
j_call: TRBJ2-7; d_call: TRBD1; v_call: TRBV9; clone_size: .; cdr3_length: 14; cdr3_nt: TGTGCCAGCAGCGTAGAGGACAGGGCCTACGAGCAGTACTTC; cdr3_aa: CASSVEDRAYEQYF
j_call: TRBJ1-1; d_call: .; v_call: TRBV5-1; clone_size: .; cdr3_length: 13; cdr3_nt: TGCGCCAGCAGCCTGGACAAGAACACTGAAGCTTTCTTT; cdr3_aa: CASSLDKNTEAFF
j_call: TRBJ2-7; d_call: .; v_call: TRBV5-1; clone_size: .; cdr3_length: 14; cdr3_nt: TGCGCCAGCAGCTTAACCTCAGGGTCCCGCGAGCAGTACTTC; cdr3_aa: CASSLTSGSREQYF
j_call: TRBJ1-2; d_call: .; v_call: TRBV15; clone_size: once; cdr3_length: 16; cdr3_nt: TGTGCCACCAGCAGAGGTCCGACGGAGATCGACTATGGCTACACCTTC; cdr3_aa: CATSRGPTEIDYGYTF
j_call: TRBJ2-7; d_call: TRBD1; v_call: TRBV27; clone_size: few; cdr3_length: 13; cdr3_nt: TGTGCCAGCAGGGGACAGGGCCCATACGAGCAGTACTTC; cdr3_aa: CASRGQGPYEQYF
j_call: TRBJ2-3; d_call: .; v_call: TRBV6-5; clone_size: few; cdr3_length: 15; cdr3_nt: TGTGCCAGCAGGCAGCCCAGGGTAGGCACAGATACGCAGTATTTT; cdr3_aa: CASRQPRVGTDTQYF
j_call: TRBJ1-1; d_call: .; v_call: TRBV19; clone_size: .; cdr3_length: 14; cdr3_nt: TGTGCCAGTAGTATACAGGGTGCCCTTGGTGAAGCTTTCTTT; cdr3_aa: CASSIQGALGEAFF
j_call: TRBJ1-6; d_call: .; v_call: TRBV6-5; clone_size: few; cdr3_length: 13; cdr3_nt: TGTGCCAGCTGGGGCAGACTTAATTCACCCCTCCACTTT; cdr3_aa: CASWGRLNSPLHF
j_call: TRBJ2-2; d_call: .; v_call: TRBV21-1; clone_size: many; cdr3_length: 14; cdr3_nt: TGTGCCAGCAGTTTGCGGGAGAACACCGGGGAGCTGTTTTTT; cdr3_aa: CASSLRENTGELFF
j_call: TRBJ2-1; d_call: TRBD1; v_call: TRBV6-1; clone_size: .; cdr3_length: 13; cdr3_nt: TGTGCCAGCAGTGAACACAGGGGCCAAGAGCAGTTCTTC; cdr3_aa: CASSEHRGQEQFF
j_call: TRBJ2-3; d_call: .; v_call: TRBV6-2/TRBV6-3; clone_size: once; cdr3_length: 17; cdr3_nt: TGTGCCAGCAGTTACATTGTGACAGGAAAACACACAGATACGCAGTATTTT; cdr3_aa: CASSYIVTGKHTDTQYF
j_call: TRBJ1-3; d_call: .; v_call: TRBV27; clone_size: .; cdr3_length: 15; cdr3_nt: TGTGCCAGCAGTTCGACGGGGAGGTCTGGAAACACCATATATTTT; cdr3_aa: CASSSTGRSGNTIYF
j_call: TRBJ1-1; d_call: TRBD1; v_call: TRBV13; clone_size: .; cdr3_length: 16; cdr3_nt: TGTGCCAGCAGGTCCCGGTCGGGTGACAGGGTCACTGAAGCTTTCTTT; cdr3_aa: CASRSRSGDRVTEAFF
j_call: TRBJ1-5; d_call: TRBD1; v_call: TRBV3-1/TRBV3-2; clone_size: .; cdr3_length: 14; cdr3_nt: TGTGCCAGCAGCCCCGGGACAGGGGTTCAGCCCCAGCATTTT; cdr3_aa: CASSPGTGVQPQHF
j_call: TRBJ2-3; d_call: .; v_call: TRBV4-3; clone_size: .; cdr3_length: 13; cdr3_nt: TGCGCCAGCAGCCAGCTAACCACAGATACGCAGTATTTT; cdr3_aa: CASSQLTTDTQYF
j_call: TRBJ2-1; d_call: .; v_call: TRBV10-3; clone_size: once; cdr3_length: 12; cdr3_nt: TGTGCCATCACCGGCTCCTACAATGAGCAGTTCTTC; cdr3_aa: CAITGSYNEQFF
j_call: TRBJ1-1; d_call: TRBD1; v_call: TRBV5-4; clone_size: many; cdr3_length: 13; cdr3_nt: TGTGCCAGCAACAAACAGGGGGGCGCTGAAGCTTTCTTT; cdr3_aa: CASNKQGGAEAFF
j_call: TRBJ2-5; d_call: TRBD2; v_call: TRBV4-1; clone_size: .; cdr3_length: 13; cdr3_nt: TGCGCCAGCAGAGCAAGTAGCGGGGAGACCCAGTACTTC; cdr3_aa: CASRASSGETQYF
j_call: TRBJ1-1; d_call: .; v_call: TRBV18; clone_size: few; cdr3_length: 14; cdr3_nt: TGTGCCAGCTCAGCCCCCTGGGGGGACACTGAAGCTTTCTTT; cdr3_aa: CASSAPWGDTEAFF
j_call: TRBJ1-5; d_call: .; v_call: TRBV19; clone_size: .; cdr3_length: 15; cdr3_nt: TGTGCCAGTAGTATCCAGGGACTACACAATCAGCCCCAGCATTTT; cdr3_aa: CASSIQGLHNQPQHF
j_call: TRBJ1-4; d_call: .; v_call: TRBV3-1/TRBV3-2; clone_size: .; cdr3_length: 12; cdr3_nt: TGTGCCAGCAGCACAAAGGGGGAAAAACTGTTTTTT; cdr3_aa: CASSTKGEKLFF
j_call: TRBJ1-1; d_call: .; v_call: TRBV7-9; clone_size: .; cdr3_length: 13; cdr3_nt: TGTGCCAGCAGCTTCCAGGGTATAGCTGAAGCTTTCTTT; cdr3_aa: CASSFQGIAEAFF
j_call: TRBJ2-7; d_call: TRBD1; v_call: TRBV7-2; clone_size: .; cdr3_length: 16; cdr3_nt: TGTGCCAGCAGCTCCCAACCGGGACAGGGGCACCACGAGCAGTACTTC; cdr3_aa: CASSSQPGQGHHEQYF
j_call: TRBJ1-1; d_call: .; v_call: TRBV7-6; clone_size: .; cdr3_length: 15; cdr3_nt: TGTGCCAGCAGCTCCTATGGGGCTACGAACACTGAAGCTTTCTTT; cdr3_aa: CASSSYGATNTEAFF
j_call: TRBJ2-5; d_call: .; v_call: TRBV6-5; clone_size: .; cdr3_length: 14; cdr3_nt: TGTGCCAGCGGAATACCGGGAAAACAAGAGACCCAGTACTTC; cdr3_aa: CASGIPGKQETQYF
j_call: TRBJ2-5; d_call: .; v_call: TRBV5-1; clone_size: .; cdr3_length: 14; cdr3_nt: TGCGCCAGCAGCTTCCCCGGGTACCAAGAGACCCAGTACTTC; cdr3_aa: CASSFPGYQETQYF
j_call: TRBJ2-3; d_call: .; v_call: TRBV7-2; clone_size: .; cdr3_length: 15; cdr3_nt: TGTGCCAGCAGCTTAGAGGAGCTAGGGGTAGATACGCAGTATTTT; cdr3_aa: CASSLEELGVDTQYF
j_call: TRBJ2-2; d_call: TRBD2; v_call: TRBV3-1/TRBV3-2; clone_size: .; cdr3_length: 15; cdr3_nt: TGTGCCAGCAGCCAGGCGGGAGGGAGCACCGGGGAGCTGTTTTTT; cdr3_aa: CASSQAGGSTGELFF
j_call: TRBJ2-1; d_call: TRBD1; v_call: TRBV29-1; clone_size: .; cdr3_length: 12; cdr3_nt: TGCAGCGCTTGGACAGGGGGCAATGAGCAGTTCTTC; cdr3_aa: CSAWTGGNEQFF
j_call: TRBJ1-1; d_call: .; v_call: TRBV6-6; clone_size: .; cdr3_length: 13; cdr3_nt: TGTGCCAGCAGCTACGGAGAGTCCACTGAAGCTTTCTTT; cdr3_aa: CASSYGESTEAFF
j_call: TRBJ1-2; d_call: .; v_call: TRBV21-1; clone_size: .; cdr3_length: 12; cdr3_nt: TGTGCCAGCAGCCCCCCATACTATGGCTACACCTTC; cdr3_aa: CASSPPYYGYTF
j_call: TRBJ2-7; d_call: TRBD2; v_call: TRBV2; clone_size: many; cdr3_length: 13; cdr3_nt: TGTGCCAGCACTGGGGGAGGGAAGTACGAGCAGTACTTC; cdr3_aa: CASTGGGKYEQYF
j_call: TRBJ2-5; d_call: TRBD2; v_call: TRBV9; clone_size: .; cdr3_length: 16; cdr3_nt: TGTGCCAGCAGCGTAGGGGTTAGCGGGTACCAAGAGACCCAGTACTTC; cdr3_aa: CASSVGVSGYQETQYF
j_call: TRBJ2-1; d_call: TRBD2; v_call: TRBV6-2/TRBV6-3; clone_size: .; cdr3_length: 16; cdr3_nt: TGTGCCAGCAGTTACTCGGTGGGAGGGCTCGGGAATGAGCAGTTCTTC; cdr3_aa: CASSYSVGGLGNEQFF
j_call: TRBJ2-1; d_call: .; v_call: TRBV5-1; clone_size: once; cdr3_length: 14; cdr3_nt: TGCGCCAGCAGCTTGGAACTAGCAGACAATGAGCAGTTCTTC; cdr3_aa: CASSLELADNEQFF
j_call: TRBJ2-2; d_call: .; v_call: TRBV14; clone_size: few; cdr3_length: 13; cdr3_nt: TGTGCCAGCAGCCAAGTATCGGGCGGGGAGCTGTTTTTT; cdr3_aa: CASSQVSGGELFF
j_call: TRBJ2-2; d_call: .; v_call: TRBV6-5; clone_size: .; cdr3_length: 14; cdr3_nt: TGTGCGACCAAAGGACTATTGGACACCGGGGAGCTGTTTTTT; cdr3_aa: CATKGLLDTGELFF
j_call: TRBJ2-4; d_call: .; v_call: TRBV5-6; clone_size: .; cdr3_length: 13; cdr3_nt: TGTGCCAGCAGCTTGAAGGGAGAGTACATTCAGTACTTC; cdr3_aa: CASSLKGEYIQYF